Sequencing of this T cell receptor beta chain was carried out in a study of T-cell reconstitution after alpha-beta-depleted transplantation in children. Study-wide points: One year post-transplant, T-cell counts and diversity were largely derived from T cells produced anew. Certain patients had high TCRbeta diversity at day 60, and it came from recipient T cells and thymic progenitors that survived. In patients about two months after transplant, alpha-beta T cells reportedly arose from several hundred expanded graft clones.

Preparing the TCRbeta library involved the use of unique molecular identifiers. TCRdb fed the PCR reads into MiXCR, producing one record per CDR3 protein. The sample contains 500,000 or so distinct CDR3 sequences, about an eighth of which appear only once. Germline V gives CDR1 MNHEY, CDR2 SMNVEV (reference sequence). Trimming stripped 5 bases from V and 2 bases from J, with 10 bases between. This CDR3 comprises 13 residues. This clonotype was observed a handful of times. Antigen specificity is unknown. The sequencing used PBMCs, mostly from graft donor cells, collected 180 days after TCRalphabeta/CD19-depleted stem cell transplant. The chain is built from TRBV27 and TRBJ2-7, with unresolved D. This TCR came from a female patient aged 2 to 10 who had a stem cell transplant for aplastic anemia, so the T cells may come from the graft donor. The CDR3 loop reads CASSHNGAYEQYF. The CDR3 DNA reads as TGTGCCAGCAGTCACAATGGGGCCTACGAGCAGTACTTC.